The 22 T cell receptor beta chains presented below share a single source sample, sequenced in a study of beta chain features in type 1 diabetes. Findings and limits, study-wide: Moderately but significantly shorter TCRB CDR3s were found in Type 1 diabetes patients in all four CD4+ subsets.

TCRB transcripts that were expressed got sequenced, as all of the isolated RNA had been reverse transcribed. Sequencing was performed with immunoSEQ multiplex PCR; in TCRdb, only in-frame clones are kept and a portion is missing. The table shows 150,000 to 200,000 clones, with around 8.6% occurring only once. For these receptors, no antigen is known. The sample consisted of central memory CD4+ T cells from blood. The receptors here all came from a woman aged 18-35 years with type 1 diabetes.

This clone was seen a few times. The chain couples TRBV27 to TRBJ2-3; 7 bases fit TRBD1. V gave up 1 base and J gave up 2 bases; unmatched junction bases: 9. The CDR3 contains 17 residues. Germline V lookup: CDR1 MNHEY, CDR2 SMNVEV (reference sequence). The CDR3 sequence is CASSLYRTGEHTDTQYF. In nucleotides, the CDR3 is TGTGCCAGCAGTTTATACCGAACAGGGGAGCACACAGATACGCAGTATTTT.

The J gene is TRBJ1-1, the V gene TRBV21-1; the listed D gene, TRBD1, was not tested against the DNA. TRBV21-1 is termed a pseudogene. The CDR3 runs 14 residues. DNA for the CDR3: TGTGCCAGCAGCTTAGACAGGGAGGACACTGAAGCTTTCTTT. Translation: CASSLDREDTEAFF.

This clone was counted only a few times. The V call is TRBV6-4, the J call TRBJ2-1, with TRBD1 as a possible D gene (6 bases). This CDR3 is built from 13 residues. Germline-derived CDR1 and CDR2 are MRHNA and SNTAGT. The V and J ends lost 5 bases and 2 bases respectively, with 7 bases between them. The CDR3 DNA sequence: TGTGCCAGCAGTCGGGACACCTACAATGAGCAGTTCTTC. Its protein product is CASSRDTYNEQFF.

The rearrangement links TRBV19 to TRBJ1-5, with TRBD1 matching over 7 bases. The CDR3 runs to 13 residues. Germline V gene sequence: CDR1 LNHDA, CDR2 SQIVND (reference sequence). The J segment lost 4 bases and the V segment lost 8 bases, leaving 5 bases of the junction unmatched. DNA for the CDR3: TGTGCCAGTCTCGGGACAGTTAATCAGCCCCAGCATTTT. Translation gives CASLGTVNQPQHF.

The rearrangement joins TRBV27 to TRBJ2-7, with D unclear. Trimming cost V 3 bases and J 12 bases, with 15 bases left between them. The germline V gene has CDR1 MNHEY and CDR2 SMNVEV (reference sequence). The CDR3 covers 12 residues. CDR3 bases: TGTGCCAGCAGTTTGATGAACAACCCTGGGTACTTC. Its protein is CASSLMNNPGYF.

The V gene is TRBV30, the J gene TRBJ2-5, with 8 bases that match TRBD1. The J call is uncertain, as TRBJ2-7 better fits the DNA end. The germline CDR1 and CDR2 sequences are GTSNPN and SVGIG (reference sequence). The CDR3 has 15 residues. The CDR3 DNA is TGTGCCTGGAGCAACACAGGGGGGAATTTCTACGAGCAGTACTTC. Residues: CAWSNTGGNFYEQYF.

The rearrangement joins TRBV4-1 to TRBJ2-5; 7 bases line up with TRBD1. CDR3 size: 15 residues. Germline V lookup: CDR1 MGHRA, CDR2 YSYEKL. J gave up 9 bases and V 0 bases, and 10 bases lay outside the gene matches. The CDR3 spells CASSQERGQVRAQYF. CDR3 bases: TGCGCCAGCAGCCAAGAAAGGGGGCAGGTTAGGGCCCAGTACTTC.

The V gene is TRBV19, the J gene TRBJ1-2; D remains unclear. Germline CDR1 is LNHDA and CDR2 is SQIVND (reference sequence). CDR3 length: 13 amino acids. V was clipped by 3 bases and J by 6 bases, with 11 bases between them. CDR3 coding DNA: TGTGCCAGTAGTATCAGTTTAAACGATGGCTACACCTTC. The encoded protein is CASSISLNDGYTF.

Many counts were recorded for this clone. The rearrangement links TRBV19 to TRBJ2-4; 9 nucleotides match TRBD1. Germline V gene sequence: CDR1 LNHDA, CDR2 SQIVND (reference sequence). Trimming took 1 base from V and 5 from J; bases not matched to a gene: 3. CDR3 length: 15 residues. CDR3 in amino acids: CASSIGDRDENIQYF. Written as DNA, the CDR3 is TGTGCCAGTAGTATAGGGGACAGGGACGAAAACATTCAGTACTTC.

The CDR3 bases are TGTGCCAGCAGCCAAGATCGGGCACTAGCGGGTTCCAGGCAGTACTTC. Protein product: CASSQDRALAGSRQYF. The gene calls are TRBV11-2 and TRBJ2-5; TRBD2 agrees at 9 bases. The CDR3 spans 16 residues. After removal of 5 bases from V and 11 bases from J, the junction contained 18 bases not matched to a gene. Per the germline V gene, CDR1 is SGHAT and CDR2 is FQNNGV. The full variable domain, its missing parts supplied by reference TRBV11-2 and TRBJ2-5, is EAGVAQSPRYKIIEKRQSVAFWCNPISGHATLYWYQQILGQGPKLLIQFQNNGVVDDSQLPKDRFSAERLKGVDSTLKIQPAKLEDSAVYLCASSQDRALAGSRQYFGPGTRLLVL.

This clone was seen only a few times. The J gene is TRBJ2-7, the V gene TRBV29-1, with D perhaps TRBD1 (7 bases). Per germline, CDR1 SQVTM and CDR2 ANQGSEA. CDR3 length: 13 amino acids. V lost 3 bases to trimming and J lost 7 bases, with 16 bases between them. For the CDR3, the DNA is TGCAGCGTTGATCCAGGGGGGACGGGTGAGCAGTACTTC. The encoded protein is CSVDPGGTGEQYF.

This chain uses TRBV10-3 with TRBJ2-1; 10 bases fit TRBD2. The CDR3 is 15 residues long. With 5 bases clipped from V and 6 bases from J, the junction kept 7 bases outside the gene matches. Per germline, CDR1 ENHRY and CDR2 SYGVKD. The chain's CDR3 is CAISKGLAAGNEQFF. The CDR3 nucleotides read TGTGCCATCAGTAAAGGACTAGCGGCGGGCAATGAGCAGTTCTTC.

This clone was recorded a few times. This chain connects TRBV4-3 to TRBJ1-1; a possible D gene is TRBD1 (6 bases). The V end lost 4 bases, the J end lost 0 bases, and 12 bases lay between the germline ends. The germline gives CDR1 LGHNA, CDR2 YSLEER. The CDR3 length is 15 residues. CDR3 sequence reads: CASSRGGAMNTEAFF. The CDR3 bases are TGCGCCAGCAGCCGGGGGGGGGCTATGAACACTGAAGCTTTCTTT.

The V gene is TRBV7-2, the J gene TRBJ2-7; 10 bases match TRBD1. Germline loops: CDR1 SGHTA, CDR2 FQGNSA. The CDR3 contains 16 residues. The J segment lost 5 bases and the V segment lost 3 bases, leaving 10 bases of the junction unmatched. As DNA, the CDR3 is TGTGCCAGCAGCTTGAGGACCGGGACAGGGGAGGACGAGCAGTACTTC. Translating it yields CASSLRTGTGEDEQYF.

The chain is built from TRBV11-3 and TRBJ1-1; 8 bases are shared with TRBD1. Trimming took 8 bases from V and 0 from J; bases not matched to a gene: 11. The length of the CDR3 is 16 residues. Germline V CDR1 and CDR2: SGHNT, YENEEA. CDR3: CASGAGQGAMNTEAFF. CDR3 in DNA: TGTGCCAGCGGGGCCGGGCAGGGGGCCATGAACACTGAAGCTTTCTTT.

CDR3 region: CASSSGDSSYEQYF. CDR3 coding DNA: TGTGCCAGCAGCTCGGGGGACAGCTCCTACGAGCAGTACTTC. The V call is TRBV13, the J call TRBJ2-7; D may be TRBD1 (7 bases). Germline V gene lookup returns CDR1 PRHDT and CDR2 FYEKMQ (reference sequence). With 4 bases removed from V and 0 bases from J, the gap between germline ends came to 10 bases. CDR3 length equals 14 residues.

V gene TRBV18 combines with J gene TRBJ1-2; D gene ambiguous. Germline V lookup: CDR1 KGHSH, CDR2 LQKENI. Trimming stripped 6 bases from V and 6 bases from J, with 17 bases between. The CDR3 totals 14 residues. CDR3 sequence (DNA): TGTGCCAGCTCTCAACCCGGGTTCCCTAATGGCTACACCTTC. Encoded protein: CASSQPGFPNGYTF.

The chain recombines TRBV7-8 with TRBJ2-2, with TRBD1 matching over 10 bases. V lost 2 bases and J lost 8; bases outside the gene matches: 11. The CDR3 contains 17 residues. Germline assignment: CDR1 SGHVS and CDR2 FQNEAQ. The DNA of the CDR3 is TGTGCCAGCAGCTTACCCCACGGACAGGGGGTGTTTGGGGAGCTGTTTTTT. This encodes CASSLPHGQGVFGELFF. Full variable domain (rest looked up from reference TRBV7-8 and TRBJ2-2): GAGVSQSPRYKVAKRGQDVALRCDPISGHVSLFWYQQALGQGPEFLTYFQNEAQLDKSGLPSDRFFAERPEGSVSTLKIQRTQQEDSAVYLCASSLPHGQGVFGELFFGEGSRLTVL.

This clone turned up a few times. V usage is TRBV29-1 and J usage is TRBJ2-1, with TRBD2 identical over 7 bases. This CDR3 is built from 14 residues. Losses at the gene ends were 7 bases for V and 8 bases for J; bases not matched to a gene: 14. The germline CDR1 and CDR2 sequences are SQVTM and ANQGSEA. CDR3 nucleotides: TGCAGCGCCGTCGACCGGGGCCGGGGGGATGAGCAGTTCTTC. This encodes CSAVDRGRGDEQFF.

This clone was recorded a few times. The V call is TRBV10-3, the J call TRBJ2-7, with 9 bases identical to TRBD2. CDR3 length: 14 amino acids. With V trimmed by 6 bases and J by 1 base, 4 bases remained unmatched. CDR1 is ENHRY and CDR2 is SYGVKD in the germline V gene. In DNA form, the CDR3 reads TGTGCCATCAGGCTAGCGGGGAGTTCCTACGAGCAGTACTTC. It is translated as CAIRLAGSSYEQYF.

The chain is built from TRBV5-1 and TRBJ1-2; D is possibly TRBD1 (6 bases). Germline assignment: CDR1 SGHRS and CDR2 YFSETQ. This CDR3 comprises 12 residues. Between the trimmed V and J ends, which lost 7 bases and 2 bases, there was a span of 9 bases. The CDR3 DNA reads TGCGCCAGCCGGGACACAAACTATGGCTACACCTTC. This translates into CASRDTNYGYTF.

The chain combines TRBV2 with TRBJ2-7; TRBD2 matches at 11 bases. Losses at the gene ends were 8 bases for V and 7 bases for J; bases not matched to a gene: 7. In germline, CDR1 is SNHLY, CDR2 FYNNEI. The CDR3 loop spans 13 amino acids. This CDR3 reads CASLAGGPGEQYF. The CDR3 coding sequence is TGTGCCAGCTTAGCGGGAGGGCCGGGGGAGCAGTACTTC. Combining the CDR3 with reference TRBV2 and TRBJ2-7 gives the whole variable domain EPEVTQTPSHQVTQMGQEVILRCVPISNHLYFYWYRQILGQKVEFLVSFYNNEISEKSEIFDDQFSVERPDGSNFTLKIRSTKLEDSAMYFCASLAGGPGEQYFGPGTRLTVT.